This T cell receptor (beta chain) comes out of a study of technical replicates of blood from a handful of donors. Libraries were prepared by immunoSEQ multiplex PCR; TCRdb keeps only in-frame clonotypes and omits some of them. This repertoire shows over 60,000 clones, about 92% found once; its top ten account for 0.25% to 0.3%. The germline gives CDR1 SEHNR, CDR2 FQNEAQ (reference sequence). CDR3 length: 15 residues. The germline V and J ends were trimmed by 6 bases and 0 bases, with 11 bases remaining between them. The sample was T cells isolated from PBMCs. The gene calls are TRBV7-9 and TRBJ2-2; D might be TRBD2 (5 bases). This TCR was recovered from a human donor in good health. DNA for the CDR3: TGTGCCAGCAGTTTTGCCGGGACGAACACCGGGGAGCTGTTTTTT. Encoded protein: CASSFAGTNTGELFF.